These T cell receptor beta chains were read from a single sample in a study of control samples from healthy donors and cancer patients. The protocol was immunoSEQ multiplex PCR, while the TCRdb copy is restricted to in-frame clones and leaves out a portion. The sample has about 160,000 clones, around 90% seen once. The sample was blood. Every receptor here comes from a woman in her 30s in good health. The CDR3 runs from the conserved cysteine through the conserved F or W. Each record gives: D gene, clone size, V gene, J gene, CDR3 DNA, CDR3 protein. D genes are given only for firm matches. For some rows the clone size is stated as once, few or many, or as a class when expanded; others skip it.

TRBD1	.	TRBV19	TRBJ1-5	TGTGCCAGTAGTCCCGGGACAGGGTCACAGAGGCCCCAGCATTTT	CASSPGTGSQRPQHF
.	once	TRBV7-9	TRBJ2-7	TGTGCCAGCAGCTTTAATCCATTGGGGCAAAATAGGTACGAGCAGTACTTC	CASSFNPLGQNRYEQYF
TRBD1	.	TRBV7-2	TRBJ1-2	TGTGCCAGCAGCTCGACAGGGGGCGGTGGCTACACCTTC	CASSSTGGGGYTF
TRBD1	.	TRBV19	TRBJ2-6	TGTGCCAGTAGTCATGGGACAGGGGTAACTGGGGCCAACGTCCTGACTTTC	CASSHGTGVTGANVLTF
.	.	TRBV5-1	TRBJ2-1	TGCGCCAGCAGACGGGGACTCGGGGCGGCTGGGGAGCAGTTCTTC	CASRRGLGAAGEQFF
TRBD1	.	TRBV3-1/TRBV3-2	TRBJ1-2	TGTGCCAGCAGCCAGGGTACAGGGGTCTATGGCTACACCTTC	CASSQGTGVYGYTF
TRBD2	once	TRBV7-3	TRBJ2-3	TGTGCCAGCAGCTTAATCCCAGCGGGAGGTAGCACAGATACGCAGTATTTT	CASSLIPAGGSTDTQYF
.	once	TRBV24-1	TRBJ2-1	TGTGCCACCACTGGAACCCAGCGCAATGAGCAGTTCTTC	CATTGTQRNEQFF
TRBD1	.	TRBV9	TRBJ1-3	TGTGCCAGCAGCGACCGGACAGGGGGCTTTGGAAACACCATATATTTT	CASSDRTGGFGNTIYF
.	.	TRBV5-1	TRBJ2-7	TGCGCCAGCAGCCCCGGGACAACATCCTACGAGCAGTACTTC	CASSPGTTSYEQYF
.	.	TRBV28	TRBJ1-5	TGTGCCAGCGGGGCGGTCGGAAATCAGCCCCAGCATTTT	CASGAVGNQPQHF
TRBD1	.	TRBV5-6	TRBJ1-2	TGTGCCAGCAGTACAGGGGTCGGCTACACCTTC	CASSTGVGYTF
TRBD2	once	TRBV3-1/TRBV3-2	TRBJ2-1	TGTGCCAGCAGCCAAGATCTAGTACGGGGGGCCTACAATGAGCAGTTCTTC	CASSQDLVRGAYNEQFF
.	.	TRBV7-9	TRBJ2-3	TGTGCCAGCAGCCCACGAAGGAGTAGGGCAGATACGCAGTATTTT	CASSPRRSRADTQYF
.	.	TRBV6-5	TRBJ1-3	TGTGCCGGACGGTTGGGAAACACCATATATTTT	CAGRLGNTIYF
.	.	TRBV19	TRBJ1-5	TGTGCCAGTGTAGTCGTCGAGGGGACTTATCAGCCCCAGCATTTT	CASVVVEGTYQPQHF
.	.	TRBV9	TRBJ1-6	TGTGCCAGCAGCCAGATGGGGGGCGGTTCACCCCTCCACTTT	CASSQMGGGSPLHF
.	.	TRBV12-3/TRBV12-4	TRBJ2-7	TGTGCCAGCAGTTCGTGGGGACACGAGCAGTACTTC	CASSSWGHEQYF
.	.	TRBV5-1	TRBJ1-1	TGCGCCAGCAGCTTGGAATCGGGACCCACTGAAGCTTTCTTT	CASSLESGPTEAFF
TRBD1	.	TRBV13	TRBJ1-1	TGTGCCAGCAGCCCAGACAGGGGGGCGGACACTGAAGCTTTCTTT	CASSPDRGADTEAFF
.	.	TRBV6-5	TRBJ1-1	TGTGCCAGCAGTTACGTGACAGGTGGAAACACTGAAGCTTTCTTT	CASSYVTGGNTEAFF
TRBD1	.	TRBV27	TRBJ2-7	TGTGCCAGCAGTTTAGGACAGGGTCTCTACGAGCAGTACTTC	CASSLGQGLYEQYF
TRBD1	.	TRBV24-1	TRBJ1-1	TGTGCCAGGGGGACAGGGAACACTGAAGCTTTCTTT	CARGTGNTEAFF
.	once	TRBV28	TRBJ1-5	TGTGCCAGCAGCCCCCCCATAGAAGTTCAGCCCCAGCATTTT	CASSPPIEVQPQHF
.	.	TRBV19	TRBJ1-5	TGTGCCAGTAGTATTTACCAGGGAAGCAATCAGCCCCAGCATTTT	CASSIYQGSNQPQHF
.	.	TRBV2	TRBJ1-6	TGTGCCAGCAGTGAAGCACGGGCCTCACCCCTCCACTTT	CASSEARASPLHF
.	.	TRBV5-1	TRBJ1-1	TGCGCCAGCAGCTTGCAGGGTCCGAACACTGAAGCTTTCTTT	CASSLQGPNTEAFF
.	.	TRBV27	TRBJ1-6	TGTGCCACCGGATCCTCCTATAATTCACCCCTCCACTTT	CATGSSYNSPLHF
TRBD1	.	TRBV18	TRBJ2-1	TGTGCCAGCTCCCATCGCGGGACAGGCCAGGTCAATGAGCAGTTCTTC	CASSHRGTGQVNEQFF
.	once	TRBV27	TRBJ2-3	TGTGCCAGCAGTGCCCCCGGGCGATCGGAGGGAGATACGCAGTATTTT	CASSAPGRSEGDTQYF
TRBD1	.	TRBV6-2/TRBV6-3	TRBJ2-2	TGTGCCAGCAGTTACGAGGGACAGGGGCTCCGGGGGGAGCTGTTTTTT	CASSYEGQGLRGELFF
.	.	TRBV9	TRBJ2-7	TGTGCCAGCAGCGTAGGTCCGGCGGGCTACGAGCAGTACTTC	CASSVGPAGYEQYF
TRBD1	.	TRBV6-5	TRBJ1-1	TGTGCCAGCAGTACCCAGGGGGCGGTCACTGAAGCTTTCTTT	CASSTQGAVTEAFF
.	.	TRBV7-9	TRBJ1-2	TGTGCCAGCAGCACGCCCGGGACACTCTATGGCTACACCTTC	CASSTPGTLYGYTF
.	.	TRBV7-3	TRBJ1-1	TGTGCCAGCAGCAATGGGGTGAACACTGAAGCTTTCTTT	CASSNGVNTEAFF
TRBD2	.	TRBV6-2/TRBV6-3	TRBJ2-7	TGTGCCAGCAGTTACAGGACTAGCGGGGGCTACGAGCAGTACTTC	CASSYRTSGGYEQYF
TRBD1	.	TRBV27	TRBJ2-4	TGTGCCAGCAGTTGGGACAGGGGAAACATTCAGTACTTC	CASSWDRGNIQYF
TRBD1	.	TRBV7-6	TRBJ1-4	TGTGCCAGCAGCCATAGGGGTTGGACAGGGCGTGAAAAACTGTTTTTT	CASSHRGWTGREKLFF
.	.	TRBV29-1	TRBJ1-1	TGCAGCGTTGAAGATTTTGGGGGGATCACTGAAGCTTTCTTT	CSVEDFGGITEAFF
TRBD2	.	TRBV6-1	TRBJ2-1	TGTGCCAGCAGTGAAGGTTGGGGACTAGCGGGAGATGAGCAGTTCTTC	CASSEGWGLAGDEQFF
TRBD2	.	TRBV4-2	TRBJ2-3	TGTGCCAGCAGCCAGATAGCGGGAGGGCCGACAGATACGCAGTATTTT	CASSQIAGGPTDTQYF
TRBD1	.	TRBV5-4	TRBJ2-7	TGTGCCAGCAGCTTGGAATCGACAGGGGCCTACGAGCAGTACTTC	CASSLESTGAYEQYF